The 8 T cell receptor beta chains presented below share a single source sample, sequenced in a study of blood T cells in healthy people across ages. Through a sample-barcoded 5' primer and a J-beta primer mix, a second PCR was run for roughly 7 to 11 cycles. TCRdb reprocessed the 5' RACE reads via MiXCR and lists one record per CDR3 protein. The table includes about 2 million distinct CDR3 sequences, just under 50% detected once. The sequenced material came from blood. The source of these receptors is a middle-aged woman in good health.

The genes are TRBV6-6 and TRBJ2-3; possibly TRBD1 for D (5 bases). Germline V gene sequence: CDR1 MNHNY, CDR2 SVGAGI (reference sequence). The CDR3 loop spans 13 amino acids. Trimming cost V 5 bases and J 4 bases, with 10 bases left between them. The CDR3 DNA reads as TGTGCCAGCAGTCCGGACATCTCAGATACGCAGTATTTT. Translation: CASSPDISDTQYF.

This sequence joins TRBV7-2 and TRBJ1-2, with 8 bases fitting TRBD1. Germline CDR1 reads SGHTA; CDR2 reads FQGNSA. This CDR3 region has 15 residues. Trimming removed 1 base from V and 6 bases from J; junction bases left unmatched: 7. The CDR3 here is CASSLEGDRSNGYTF. The CDR3 DNA follows: TGTGCCAGCAGCTTAGAGGGGGACAGGAGCAATGGCTACACCTTC.

The J gene is TRBJ1-2, the V gene TRBV20-1; weak D call: TRBD1 (6 bases). The CDR3 consists of 15 residues. Germline CDR1 DFQATT, CDR2 SNEGSKA (reference sequence). Trimming cost V 1 base and J 3 bases, with 15 bases left between them. The CDR3 here is CSARAHRADDYGYTF. CDR3 DNA: TGCAGTGCTAGAGCACACAGGGCGGACGACTATGGCTACACCTTC.

The chain uses TRBV27 and TRBJ2-1, with 10 bases lining up with TRBD1. The CDR3 is made up of 14 amino acids. Germline V gene lookup returns CDR1 MNHEY and CDR2 SMNVEV (reference sequence). The V and J ends lost 8 bases and 6 bases, in that order; junction bases with no gene match: 7. CDR3 bases: TGTGCCAGCGGCCCGGGACAGGGGTTCAATGAGCAGTTCTTC. Protein product: CASGPGQGFNEQFF.

Only a few counts were recorded for this clonotype. This chain uses TRBV27 with TRBJ2-7; D assignment may be TRBD1 or TRBD2 (7 bases each). V lost 2 bases and J lost 4, with 12 bases in between. Per the germline V gene, CDR1 is MNHEY and CDR2 is SMNVEV (reference sequence). This CDR3 comprises 14 residues. The CDR3 nucleotides are TGTGCCAGCAGTTTAGGGAGGGGGCGGTACGAGCAGTACTTC. Translating gives CASSLGRGRYEQYF.

This rearrangement joins TRBV5-1 to TRBJ2-4; 8 positions match TRBD1. V lost 0 bases to trimming and J lost 8 bases; unmatched junction nucleotides: 10. This CDR3 is built from 16 residues. Germline V gene lookup returns CDR1 SGHRS and CDR2 YFSETQ. CDR3 sequence reads: CASSLAGTGLGDIQYF. The CDR3 DNA follows: TGCGCCAGCAGCTTGGCCGGGACAGGACTTGGAGACATTCAGTACTTC.

The chain couples TRBV6-2 or TRBV6-3 to TRBJ2-5, with TRBD2 matching 9 bases. This CDR3 has 17 amino acids. Germline V gene data show CDR1 as MNHEY and CDR2 as SVGEGT. The ends lost 5 bases at V and 7 bases at J; junction bases unmatched: 17. CDR3 sequence: CASSRHSKRGAFGTQYF. The CDR3 region has the DNA TGTGCCAGCAGTCGACACTCGAAGCGGGGGGCCTTCGGGACCCAGTACTTC.

The rearrangement joins TRBV5-1 to TRBJ2-7; the match to TRBD1 covers 7 bases. Germline lookup yields CDR1 SGHRS and CDR2 YFSETQ. The CDR3 is made up of 15 amino acids. After removal of 0 bases from V and 6 bases from J, the junction contained 9 bases not matched to a gene. The CDR3 sequence: CASSLGQGRFREQYF. In DNA, the CDR3 is TGCGCCAGCAGCTTGGGACAGGGTAGATTCCGCGAGCAGTACTTC.